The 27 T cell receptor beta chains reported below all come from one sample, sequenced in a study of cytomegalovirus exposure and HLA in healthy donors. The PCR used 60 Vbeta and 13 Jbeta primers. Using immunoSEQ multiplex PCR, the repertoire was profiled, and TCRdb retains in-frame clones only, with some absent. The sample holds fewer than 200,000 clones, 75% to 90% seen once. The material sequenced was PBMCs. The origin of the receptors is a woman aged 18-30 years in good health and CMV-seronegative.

DNA for the CDR3: TGTGCCACCAGCAGCGAGGACAATACGCAGTATTTT. Translated, it gives CATSSEDNTQYF. J is TRBJ2-3 and V is TRBV2, with a tentative D call TRBD1 (5 bases). The germline V gene encodes CDR1 SNHLY and CDR2 FYNNEI. The CDR3 has 12 amino acids. The germline V and J ends were trimmed by 10 bases and 7 bases, with 15 bases remaining between them.

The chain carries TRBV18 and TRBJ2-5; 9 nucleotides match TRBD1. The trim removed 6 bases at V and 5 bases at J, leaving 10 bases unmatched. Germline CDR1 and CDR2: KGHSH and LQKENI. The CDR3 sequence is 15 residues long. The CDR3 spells CASSHDAGTGETQYF. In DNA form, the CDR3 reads TGTGCCAGCTCTCACGATGCCGGGACAGGGGAGACCCAGTACTTC.

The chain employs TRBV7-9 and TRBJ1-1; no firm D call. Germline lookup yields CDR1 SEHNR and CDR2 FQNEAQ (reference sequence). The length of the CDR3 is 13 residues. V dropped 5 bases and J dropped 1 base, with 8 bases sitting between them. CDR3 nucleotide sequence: TGTGCCAGCAGCGAGATCGGGAACACTGAAGCTTTCTTT. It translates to CASSEIGNTEAFF.

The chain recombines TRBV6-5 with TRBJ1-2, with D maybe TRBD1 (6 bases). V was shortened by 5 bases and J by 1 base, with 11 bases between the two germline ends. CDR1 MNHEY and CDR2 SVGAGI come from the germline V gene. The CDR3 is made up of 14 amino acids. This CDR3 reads CASSEQGINYGYTF. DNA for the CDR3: TGTGCCAGCAGTGAGCAGGGGATTAACTATGGCTACACCTTC.

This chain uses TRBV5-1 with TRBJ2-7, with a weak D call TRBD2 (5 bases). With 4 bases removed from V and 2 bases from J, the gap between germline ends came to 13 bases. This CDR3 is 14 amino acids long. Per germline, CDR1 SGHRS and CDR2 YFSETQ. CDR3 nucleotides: TGCGCCAGCAGCCTCCGGGGAAATACCTACGAGCAGTACTTC. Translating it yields CASSLRGNTYEQYF.

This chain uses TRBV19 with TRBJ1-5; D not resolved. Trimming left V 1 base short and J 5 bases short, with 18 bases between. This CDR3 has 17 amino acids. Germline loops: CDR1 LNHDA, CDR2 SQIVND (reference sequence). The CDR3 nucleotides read TGTGCCAGTAGTATAGGGGAGGGCTCGCCTCGGTATCAGCCCCAGCATTTT. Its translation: CASSIGEGSPRYQPQHF.

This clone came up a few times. The CDR3, as DNA: TGTGCCAGTAGTATCCCCGGGTTCTATGGCTACACCTTC. Translated, it gives CASSIPGFYGYTF. The gene calls are TRBV19 and TRBJ1-2; D unclear. Germline-derived CDR1 and CDR2 are LNHDA and SQIVND (reference sequence). CDR3 length: 13 amino acids. Deletions cut 3 bases from V and 4 bases from J, with 9 bases between.

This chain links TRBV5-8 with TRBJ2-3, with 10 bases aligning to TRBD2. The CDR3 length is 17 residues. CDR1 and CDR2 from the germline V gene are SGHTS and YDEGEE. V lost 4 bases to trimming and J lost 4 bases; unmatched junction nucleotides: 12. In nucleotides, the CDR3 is TGTGCCAGCAGCCCGAGACTAGCGGGCAGGAGGGCAGATACGCAGTATTTT. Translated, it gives CASSPRLAGRRADTQYF.

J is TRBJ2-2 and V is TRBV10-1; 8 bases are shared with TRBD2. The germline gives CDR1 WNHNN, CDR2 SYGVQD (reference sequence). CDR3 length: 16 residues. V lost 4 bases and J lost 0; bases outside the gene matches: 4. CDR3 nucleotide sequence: TGCGCCAGCAGTGGCCCGACTAGCGCGAACACCGGGGAGCTGTTTTTT. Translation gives CASSGPTSANTGELFF.

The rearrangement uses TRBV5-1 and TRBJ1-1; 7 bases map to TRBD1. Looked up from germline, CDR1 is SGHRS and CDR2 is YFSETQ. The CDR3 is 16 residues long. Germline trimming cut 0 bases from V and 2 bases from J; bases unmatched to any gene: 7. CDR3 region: CASSLGIGTVNTEAFF. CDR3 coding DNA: TGCGCCAGCAGCTTGGGAATCGGGACAGTTAACACTGAAGCTTTCTTT. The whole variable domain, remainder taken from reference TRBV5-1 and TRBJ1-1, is KAGVTQTPRYLIKTRGQQVTLSCSPISGHRSVSWYQQTPGQGLQFLFEYFSETQRNKGNFPGRFSGRQFSNSRSEMNVSTLELGDSALYLCASSLGIGTVNTEAFFGQGTRLTVV.

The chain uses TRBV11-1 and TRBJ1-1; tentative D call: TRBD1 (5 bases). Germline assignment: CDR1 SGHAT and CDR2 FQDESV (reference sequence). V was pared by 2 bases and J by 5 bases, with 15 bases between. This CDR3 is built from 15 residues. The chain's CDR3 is CASSLQGGVGTEAFF. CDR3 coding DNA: TGTGCCAGCAGCTTACAGGGAGGTGTTGGAACTGAAGCTTTCTTT.

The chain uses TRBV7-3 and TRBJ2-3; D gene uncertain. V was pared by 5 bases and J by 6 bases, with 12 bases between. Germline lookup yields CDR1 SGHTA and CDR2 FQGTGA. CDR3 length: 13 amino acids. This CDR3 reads CASSQSTRDTQYF. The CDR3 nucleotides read TGTGCCAGCAGCCAAAGTACCAGGGATACGCAGTATTTT.

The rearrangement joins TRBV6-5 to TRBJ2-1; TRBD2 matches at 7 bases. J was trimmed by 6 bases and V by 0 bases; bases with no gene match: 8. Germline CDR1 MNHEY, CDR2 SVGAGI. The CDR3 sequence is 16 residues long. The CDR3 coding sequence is TGTGCCAGCAGTTACTCTCAGCGGGGTGGTTTCAATGAGCAGTTCTTC. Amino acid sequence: CASSYSQRGGFNEQFF.

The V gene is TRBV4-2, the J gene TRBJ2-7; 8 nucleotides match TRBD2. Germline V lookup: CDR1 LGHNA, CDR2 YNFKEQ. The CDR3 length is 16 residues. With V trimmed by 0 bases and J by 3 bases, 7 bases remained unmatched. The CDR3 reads CASSQDNSGTHYEQYF. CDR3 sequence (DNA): TGTGCCAGCAGCCAAGACAATAGCGGGACCCACTACGAGCAGTACTTC.

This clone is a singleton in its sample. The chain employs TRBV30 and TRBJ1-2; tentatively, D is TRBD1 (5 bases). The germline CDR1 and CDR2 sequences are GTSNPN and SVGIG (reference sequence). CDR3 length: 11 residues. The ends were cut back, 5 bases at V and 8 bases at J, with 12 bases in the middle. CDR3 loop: CAWGGLVGYTF. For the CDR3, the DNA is TGTGCCTGGGGGGGACTGGTCGGCTACACCTTC.

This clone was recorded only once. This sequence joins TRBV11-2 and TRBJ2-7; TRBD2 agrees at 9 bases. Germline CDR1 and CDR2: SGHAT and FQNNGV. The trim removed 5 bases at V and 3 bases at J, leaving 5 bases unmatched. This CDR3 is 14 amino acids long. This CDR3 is CASSIAGGRYEQYF. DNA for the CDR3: TGTGCCAGCAGCATCGCGGGGGGGCGCTACGAGCAGTACTTC.

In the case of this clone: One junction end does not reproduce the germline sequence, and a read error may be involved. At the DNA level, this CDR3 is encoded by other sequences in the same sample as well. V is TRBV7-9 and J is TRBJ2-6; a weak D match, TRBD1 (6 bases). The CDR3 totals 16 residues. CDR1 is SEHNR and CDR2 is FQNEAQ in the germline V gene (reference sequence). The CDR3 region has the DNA TGTGCCAGCACCTGGACAGCCAGCTCTGGGGCCAACGTTCTGACTTTC. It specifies CASTWTASSGANVLTF.

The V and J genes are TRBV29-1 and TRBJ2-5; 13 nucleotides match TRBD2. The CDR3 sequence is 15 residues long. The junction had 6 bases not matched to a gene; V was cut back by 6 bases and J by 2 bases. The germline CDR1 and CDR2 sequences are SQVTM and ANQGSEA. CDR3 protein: CSVITSGRGQETQYF. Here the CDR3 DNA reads TGCAGCGTGATTACTAGCGGGAGGGGGCAAGAGACCCAGTACTTC.

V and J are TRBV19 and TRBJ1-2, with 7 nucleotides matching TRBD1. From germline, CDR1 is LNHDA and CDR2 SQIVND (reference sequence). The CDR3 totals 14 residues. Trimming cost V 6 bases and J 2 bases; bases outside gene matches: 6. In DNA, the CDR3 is TGTGCCAGTAGGACCTTACAGGGGAACTATGGCTACACCTTC. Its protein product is CASRTLQGNYGYTF.

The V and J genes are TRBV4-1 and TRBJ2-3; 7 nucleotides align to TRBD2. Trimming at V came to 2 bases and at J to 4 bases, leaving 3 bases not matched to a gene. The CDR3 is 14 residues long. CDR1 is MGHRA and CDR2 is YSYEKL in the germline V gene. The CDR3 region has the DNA TGCGCCAGCAGCCAAAGGGAGGGAGCAGATACGCAGTATTTT. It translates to CASSQREGADTQYF.

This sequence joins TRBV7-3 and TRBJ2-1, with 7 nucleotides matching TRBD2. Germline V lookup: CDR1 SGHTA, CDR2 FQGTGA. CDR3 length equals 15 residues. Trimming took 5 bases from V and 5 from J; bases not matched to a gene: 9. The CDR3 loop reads CASSPRTSTNNEQFF. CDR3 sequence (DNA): TGTGCCAGCAGCCCCCGGACTAGTACGAACAATGAGCAGTTCTTC.

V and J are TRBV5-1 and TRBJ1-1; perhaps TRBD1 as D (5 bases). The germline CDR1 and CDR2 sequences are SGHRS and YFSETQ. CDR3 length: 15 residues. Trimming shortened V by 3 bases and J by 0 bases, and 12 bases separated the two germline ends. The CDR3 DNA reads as TGCGCCAGCAGCTACCCTACGGGGGTGAACACTGAAGCTTTCTTT. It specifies CASSYPTGVNTEAFF.

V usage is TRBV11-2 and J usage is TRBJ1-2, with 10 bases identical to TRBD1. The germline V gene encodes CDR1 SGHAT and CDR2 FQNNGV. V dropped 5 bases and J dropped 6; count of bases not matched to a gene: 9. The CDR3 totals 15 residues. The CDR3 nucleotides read TGTGCCAGCAGCCCCTGGGACAGGGGTTTCCATGGCTACACCTTC. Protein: CASSPWDRGFHGYTF.

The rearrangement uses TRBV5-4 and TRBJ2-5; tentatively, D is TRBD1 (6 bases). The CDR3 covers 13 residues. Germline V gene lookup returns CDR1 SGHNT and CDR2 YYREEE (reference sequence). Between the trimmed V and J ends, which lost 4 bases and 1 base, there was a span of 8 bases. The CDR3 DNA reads TGTGCCAGCAGCACGGACAGCCAAGAGACCCAGTACTTC. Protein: CASSTDSQETQYF. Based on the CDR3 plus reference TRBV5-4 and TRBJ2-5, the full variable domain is ETGVTQSPTHLIKTRGQQVTLRCSSQSGHNTVSWYQQALGQGPQFIFQYYREEENGRGNFPPRFSGLQFPNYSSELNVNALELDDSALYLCASSTDSQETQYFGPGTRLLVL.

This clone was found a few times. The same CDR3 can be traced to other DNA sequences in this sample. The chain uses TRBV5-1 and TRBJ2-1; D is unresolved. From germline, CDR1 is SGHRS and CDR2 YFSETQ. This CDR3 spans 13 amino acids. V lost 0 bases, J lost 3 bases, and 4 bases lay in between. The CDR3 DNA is TGCGCCAGCAGCTTGGGCAGCTACAATGAGCAGTTCTTC. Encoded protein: CASSLGSYNEQFF.

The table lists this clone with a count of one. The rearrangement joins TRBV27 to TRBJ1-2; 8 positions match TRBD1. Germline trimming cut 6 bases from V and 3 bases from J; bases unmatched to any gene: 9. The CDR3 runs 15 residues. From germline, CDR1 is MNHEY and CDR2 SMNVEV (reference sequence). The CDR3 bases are TGTGCCAGCAGCCGGCCAGGGGGCGGGGACTATGGCTACACCTTC. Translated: CASSRPGGGDYGYTF.

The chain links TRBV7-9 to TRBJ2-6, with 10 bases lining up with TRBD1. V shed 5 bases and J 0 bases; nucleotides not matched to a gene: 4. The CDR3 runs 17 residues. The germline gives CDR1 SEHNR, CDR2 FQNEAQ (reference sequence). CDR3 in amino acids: CASSTGQGYSGANVLTF. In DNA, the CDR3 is TGTGCCAGCAGCACGGGACAGGGGTACTCTGGGGCCAACGTCCTGACTTTC. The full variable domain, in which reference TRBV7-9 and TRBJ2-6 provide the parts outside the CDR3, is DTGVSQNPRHKITKRGQNVTFRCDPISEHNRLYWYRQTLGQGPEFLTYFQNEAQLEKSRLLSDRFSAERPKGSFSTLEIQRTEQGDSAMYLCASSTGQGYSGANVLTFGAGSRLTVL.